What follows are 21 T cell receptor beta chains derived from one specimen sequenced in a study of vaccination and CD4 T cells after COVID-19 (dated 2022 in TCRdb). The treatment or condition label on this specimen signifies: approximately 11-day PBMC culture with coronavirus spike peptide pools or control peptides (ViraFEST assay). Library method: PCR. Instrument used: Illumina iSeq 100. TCR sequencing of DNA from cultured CD4+ T cells used the Oncomine TCR Beta short-read assay at the Johns Hopkins FTIC core. TCRdb handled the public reads itself, with Q25 trimming in fastp and clone calling in MiXCR, and kept productive beta chains. When rows share a CDR3 protein, they turn into one entry using the most common DNA and genes. A total of approximately 26,000 distinct CDR3 sequences appear in this sample, around three fifths of them only once. The ten largest clones take up around 5% of the sample.

For these TCRs, the target antigens are not known. The sequencing sample was made of CD4+ T cells from blood, cultured in vitro. The receptors shown here come from a human donor who had recovered from COVID-19.

CDR3 coding DNA: TGTGCCAGCAGTTACTCGAGGTTGGGGCGGGAAACCATCTATGGCTACACCTTC. Translation gives CASSYSRLGRETIYGYTF. The chain recombines TRBV6-5 with TRBJ1-2; TRBD1 might be the D (5 bases). The germline V and J ends were trimmed by 0 bases and 4 bases, with 21 bases remaining between them. Germline CDR1 reads MNHEY; CDR2 reads SVGAGI. This CDR3 has 18 residues.

This chain links TRBV18 with TRBJ2-3; 8 bases match TRBD2. The ends lost 6 bases at V and 3 bases at J; junction bases unmatched: 8. The CDR3 is 15 residues long. Germline V lookup: CDR1 KGHSH, CDR2 LQKENI. This CDR3 reads CASSRTSGTTDTQYF. The DNA for the CDR3 is TGTGCCAGCTCTCGTACTAGCGGCACAACAGATACGCAGTATTTT.

The rearrangement uses TRBV28 and TRBJ1-2; 10 bases agree with TRBD1. V lost 7 bases and J lost 3; bases outside the gene matches: 8. There are 15 residues in the CDR3. Per germline, CDR1 MDHEN and CDR2 SYDVKM. Written as DNA, the CDR3 is TGTGCCAGCAAGGGAGGGGGGACAGGGGACTATGGCTACACCTTC. As protein: CASKGGGTGDYGYTF.

The chain carries TRBV20-1 and TRBJ2-1, with TRBD1 identical over 9 bases. Trimming took 6 bases from V and 0 from J; bases not matched to a gene: 12. CDR1 DFQATT and CDR2 SNEGSKA come from the germline V gene (reference sequence). This CDR3 region has 17 residues. In DNA, the CDR3 is TGCAGTGCACCGGGACAGGGCCTAAAGAGCTCCTACAATGAGCAGTTCTTC. Its translation is CSAPGQGLKSSYNEQFF.

The chain joins TRBV7-2 to TRBJ2-6; D gene uncertain. Germline-derived CDR1 and CDR2 are SGHTA and FQGNSA. The CDR3 has 16 amino acids. V lost 2 bases to trimming and J lost 2 bases, with 10 bases between them. CDR3 sequence: CASSLTTSTGANVLTF. As DNA, the CDR3 is TGTGCCAGCAGCTTAACTACATCCACTGGGGCCAACGTCCTGACTTTC.

The V and J genes are TRBV18 and TRBJ1-1; D unclear. The CDR3 loop spans 15 amino acids. Trimming stripped 1 base from V and 1 base from J, with 10 bases between. Germline CDR1 and CDR2: KGHSH and LQKENI. The CDR3 region is CASSPLRTENTEAFF. CDR3 nucleotide sequence: TGTGCCAGCTCACCACTCAGGACCGAGAACACTGAAGCTTTCTTT.

The V gene is TRBV19, the J gene TRBJ1-2; maybe TRBD1 (5 bases). The CDR3 sequence is 13 residues long. The germline V and J ends were trimmed by 10 bases and 8 bases, with 20 bases remaining between them. Germline-derived CDR1 and CDR2 are LNHDA and SQIVND (reference sequence). The CDR3 here is CATLGDGLRGYTF. Here the CDR3 DNA reads TGTGCCACCCTGGGGGACGGACTTCGGGGCTACACCTTC.

This clonotype was observed a handful of times. This chain uses TRBV6-1 with TRBJ1-1; 9 positions match TRBD1. The CDR3 sequence is 15 residues long. The junction had 11 bases not matched to a gene; V was cut back by 6 bases and J by 6 bases. Germline CDR1 is MNHNS and CDR2 is SASEGT. CDR3 amino acids: CASSTPGQGIPEAFF. CDR3 bases: TGTGCCAGCAGCACACCCGGACAGGGGATCCCTGAAGCTTTCTTT.

This rearrangement joins TRBV11-2 to TRBJ2-4, with D possibly being TRBD1 (6 bases). The CDR3 has 14 residues. Deletions cut 5 bases from V and 4 bases from J, with 12 bases between. The germline V gene encodes CDR1 SGHAT and CDR2 FQNNGV. This CDR3 reads CASSLRDTKNIQYF. The CDR3 DNA is TGTGCCAGCAGCCTCCGGGACACTAAAAACATTCAGTACTTC.

This clonotype appeared a few times. The V and J genes are TRBV20-1 and TRBJ2-1; 12 bases align to TRBD2. The CDR3 runs to 18 residues. Germline V gives CDR1 DFQATT, CDR2 SNEGSKA (reference sequence). With 3 bases clipped from V and 7 bases from J, the junction kept 16 bases outside the gene matches. The chain's CDR3 is CSARRTSGNLISGNEQFF. The CDR3 DNA sequence: TGCAGTGCTAGGCGGACTAGCGGGAATCTTATCTCGGGGAATGAGCAGTTCTTC.

The chain has TRBV19 and TRBJ1-2, with D maybe TRBD1 (6 bases). The V gene's germline CDR1 is LNHDA and CDR2 SQIVND (reference sequence). CDR3 length: 14 amino acids. Trimming removed 5 bases at V and 2 bases at J, with 12 bases between. The CDR3 here is CASSPDRINYGYTF. CDR3 in DNA: TGTGCCAGTAGTCCGGACAGAATCAACTATGGCTACACCTTC.

This clonotype was recorded a few times. The chain links TRBV19 to TRBJ2-1, with TRBD2 identical over 7 bases. Germline values: CDR1 LNHDA, CDR2 SQIVND (reference sequence). The J segment lost 5 bases and the V segment lost 7 bases, leaving 8 bases of the junction unmatched. This CDR3 is 14 amino acids long. The CDR3 region has the DNA TGTGCCAGTAACCTAGGGCTAGCGGACAATGAGCAGTTCTTC. Translation: CASNLGLADNEQFF.

This chain joins TRBV6-1 and TRBJ2-7, with TRBD1 identical over 10 bases. V gave up 5 bases and J gave up 0 bases; unmatched junction bases: 7. Per germline, CDR1 MNHNS and CDR2 SASEGT. This CDR3 has 16 amino acids. This chain's CDR3 is CASSHKGQGISYEQYF. The CDR3 region has the DNA TGTGCCAGCAGTCATAAGGGACAGGGGATCTCCTACGAGCAGTACTTC.

The V gene is TRBV7-9, the J gene TRBJ1-2, with 7 bases aligning to TRBD1. Germline-derived CDR1 and CDR2 are SEHNR and FQNEAQ (reference sequence). This CDR3 has 12 amino acids. The V segment lost 5 bases and the J segment 4 bases; nucleotides outside the gene matches: 1. CDR3 in DNA: TGTGCCAGCAGCAGACAGGGCTATGGCTACACCTTC. Translating gives CASSRQGYGYTF. Variable domain in full (rest from reference TRBV7-9 and TRBJ1-2): DTGVSQNPRHKITKRGQNVTFRCDPISEHNRLYWYRQTLGQGPEFLTYFQNEAQLEKSRLLSDRFSAERPKGSFSTLEIQRTEQGDSAMYLCASSRQGYGYTFGSGTRLTVV.

V and J are TRBV18 and TRBJ2-5; no definite D call. Trimming stripped 4 bases from V and 3 bases from J, with 3 bases between. CDR3 length: 11 residues. Looked up from germline, CDR1 is KGHSH and CDR2 is LQKENI. The CDR3 sequence is CASSLEETQYF. CDR3 sequence (DNA): TGTGCCAGCTCACTTGAAGAGACCCAGTACTTC.

V usage is TRBV6-2 or TRBV6-3 and J usage is TRBJ1-4, with TRBD1 identical over 7 bases. Germline loops: CDR1 MNHEY, CDR2 SVGEGT. This CDR3 is 15 amino acids long. V was pared by 0 bases and J by 11 bases, with 9 bases of the junction left unmatched. This CDR3 is CASSYSTQGRWKLFF. CDR3 coding DNA: TGTGCCAGCAGTTACTCGACACAGGGGAGGTGGAAACTGTTTTTT.

There are a few counts of this clonotype. The CDR3 here is CASNRMTGHTEAFF. The CDR3 region has the DNA TGTGCCAGCAACCGAATGACAGGGCACACTGAAGCTTTCTTT. V gene TRBV19 combines with J gene TRBJ1-1, with TRBD1 matching over 7 bases. The junction had 10 bases not matched to a gene; V was cut back by 9 bases and J by 3 bases. Germline V gene sequence: CDR1 LNHDA, CDR2 SQIVND (reference sequence). This CDR3 has 14 residues.

This clonotype was seen only a few times. The chain is built from TRBV30 and TRBJ1-5; D perhaps matches TRBD1 (5 bases). V dropped 4 bases and J dropped 2 bases, with 9 bases sitting between them. CDR3 length equals 13 residues. CDR1 and CDR2 (germline): GTSNPN, SVGIG (reference sequence). This CDR3 reads CAWNLQGNQPQHF. The CDR3 DNA sequence: TGTGCCTGGAACCTACAGGGCAATCAGCCCCAGCATTTT.

This chain links TRBV19 with TRBJ2-4; 8 positions agree with TRBD1. The length of the CDR3 is 13 residues. V lost 5 bases and J lost 10; bases outside the gene matches: 7. CDR1 is LNHDA, CDR2 SQIVND, per germline (reference sequence). The CDR3 DNA sequence: TGTGCCAGTAGTGACAGGGGAGGTTTGATTCAGTACTTC. As protein: CASSDRGGLIQYF. Full variable domain (missing parts from reference TRBV19 and TRBJ2-4): DGGITQSPKYLFRKEGQNVTLSCEQNLNHDAMYWYRQDPGQGLRLIYYSQIVNDFQKGDIAEGYSVSREKKESFPLTVTSAQKNPTAFYLCASSDRGGLIQYFGAGTRLSVL.

V gene TRBV9 combines with J gene TRBJ1-5; D is perhaps TRBD1 (5 bases). The CDR3 loop spans 15 amino acids. Germline loops: CDR1 SGDLS, CDR2 YYNGEE. V gave up 2 bases and J gave up 5 bases, with 14 bases separating them. The CDR3 DNA is TGTGCCAGCAGCGTGGGGGTGGACCGCCATCAGCCCCAGCATTTT. It translates to CASSVGVDRHQPQHF.

J is TRBJ2-5 and V is TRBV20-1; 10 bases match TRBD1. The J segment lost 1 base and the V segment lost 6 bases, leaving 5 bases of the junction unmatched. Germline loops: CDR1 DFQATT, CDR2 SNEGSKA (reference sequence). This CDR3 contains 14 residues. CDR3 nucleotide sequence: TGCAGTGCCAGACAGGGGGCCCTCCAAGAGACCCAGTACTTC. Encoded protein: CSARQGALQETQYF.